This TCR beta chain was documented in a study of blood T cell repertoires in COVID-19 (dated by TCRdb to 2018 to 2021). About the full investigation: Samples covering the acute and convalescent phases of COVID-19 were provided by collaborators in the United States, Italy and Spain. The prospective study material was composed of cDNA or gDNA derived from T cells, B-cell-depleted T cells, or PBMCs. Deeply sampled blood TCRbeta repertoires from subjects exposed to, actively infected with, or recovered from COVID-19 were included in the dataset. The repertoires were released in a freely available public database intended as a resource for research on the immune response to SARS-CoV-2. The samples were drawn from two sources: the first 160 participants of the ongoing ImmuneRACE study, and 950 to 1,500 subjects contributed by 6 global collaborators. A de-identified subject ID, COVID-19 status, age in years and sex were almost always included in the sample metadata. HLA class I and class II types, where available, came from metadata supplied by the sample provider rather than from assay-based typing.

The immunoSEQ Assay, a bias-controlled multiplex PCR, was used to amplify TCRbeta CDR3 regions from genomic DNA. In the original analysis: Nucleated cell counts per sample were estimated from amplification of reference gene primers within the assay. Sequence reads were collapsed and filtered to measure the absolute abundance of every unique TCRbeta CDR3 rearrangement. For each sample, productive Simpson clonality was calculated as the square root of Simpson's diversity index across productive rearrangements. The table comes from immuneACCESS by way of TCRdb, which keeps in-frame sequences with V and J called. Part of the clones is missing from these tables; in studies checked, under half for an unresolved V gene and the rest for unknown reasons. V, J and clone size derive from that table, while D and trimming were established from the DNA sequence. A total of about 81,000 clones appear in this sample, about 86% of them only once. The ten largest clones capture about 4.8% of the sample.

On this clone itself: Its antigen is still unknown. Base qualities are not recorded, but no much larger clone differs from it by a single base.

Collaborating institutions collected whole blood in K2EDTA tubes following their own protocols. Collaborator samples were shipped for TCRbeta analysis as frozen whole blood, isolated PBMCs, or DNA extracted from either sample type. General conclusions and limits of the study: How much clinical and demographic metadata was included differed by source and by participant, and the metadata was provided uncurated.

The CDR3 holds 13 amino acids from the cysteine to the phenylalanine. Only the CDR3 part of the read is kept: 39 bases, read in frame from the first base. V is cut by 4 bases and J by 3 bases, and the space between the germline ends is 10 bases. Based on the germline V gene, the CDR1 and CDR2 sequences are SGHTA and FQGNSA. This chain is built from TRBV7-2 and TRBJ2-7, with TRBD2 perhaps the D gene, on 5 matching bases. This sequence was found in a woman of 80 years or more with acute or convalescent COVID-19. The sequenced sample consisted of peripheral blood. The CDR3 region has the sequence CASSSVAFYEQYF. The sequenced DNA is TGTGCCAGCAGCTCAGTAGCGTTCTACGAGCAGTACTTC. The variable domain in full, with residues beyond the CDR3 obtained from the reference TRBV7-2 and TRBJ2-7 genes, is GAGVSQSPSNKVTEKGKDVELRCDPISGHTALYWYRQSLGQGLEFLIYFQGNSAPDKSGLPSDRFSAERTGGSVSTLTIQRTQQEDSAVYLCASSSVAFYEQYFGPGTRLTVT.